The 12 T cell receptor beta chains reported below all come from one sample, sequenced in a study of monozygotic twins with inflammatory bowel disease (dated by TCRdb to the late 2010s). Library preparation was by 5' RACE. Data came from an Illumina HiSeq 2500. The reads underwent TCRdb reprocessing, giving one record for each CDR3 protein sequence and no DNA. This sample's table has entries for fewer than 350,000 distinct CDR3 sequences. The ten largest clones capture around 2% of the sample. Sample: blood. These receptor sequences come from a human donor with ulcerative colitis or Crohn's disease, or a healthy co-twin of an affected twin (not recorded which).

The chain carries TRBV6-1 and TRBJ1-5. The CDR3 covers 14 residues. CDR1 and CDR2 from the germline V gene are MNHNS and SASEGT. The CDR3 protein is CASSKTDSNQPQHF.

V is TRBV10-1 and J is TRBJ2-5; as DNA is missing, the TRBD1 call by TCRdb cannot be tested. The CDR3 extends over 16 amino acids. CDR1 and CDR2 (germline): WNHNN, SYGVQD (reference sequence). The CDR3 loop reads CASSGSPGTDQETQYF.

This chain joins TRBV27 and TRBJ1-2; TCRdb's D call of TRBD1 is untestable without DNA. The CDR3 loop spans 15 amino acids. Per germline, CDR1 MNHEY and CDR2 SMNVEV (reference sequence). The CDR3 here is CASSLWGGANYGYTF.

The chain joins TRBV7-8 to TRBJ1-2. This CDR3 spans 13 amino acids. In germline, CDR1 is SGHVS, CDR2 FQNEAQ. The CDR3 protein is CASSFAGREGYTF.

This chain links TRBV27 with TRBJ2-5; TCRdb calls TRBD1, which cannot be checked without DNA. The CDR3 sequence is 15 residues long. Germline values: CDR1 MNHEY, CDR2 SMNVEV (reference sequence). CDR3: CASSDSQVFQETQYF.

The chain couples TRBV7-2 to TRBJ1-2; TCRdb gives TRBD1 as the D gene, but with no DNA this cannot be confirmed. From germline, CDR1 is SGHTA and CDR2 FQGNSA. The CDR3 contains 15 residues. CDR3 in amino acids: CASSLDPGRTYGYTF.

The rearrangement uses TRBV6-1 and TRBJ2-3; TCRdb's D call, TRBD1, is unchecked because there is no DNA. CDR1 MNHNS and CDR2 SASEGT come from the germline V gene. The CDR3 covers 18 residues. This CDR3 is CASSEYGPGAAGTDTQYF.

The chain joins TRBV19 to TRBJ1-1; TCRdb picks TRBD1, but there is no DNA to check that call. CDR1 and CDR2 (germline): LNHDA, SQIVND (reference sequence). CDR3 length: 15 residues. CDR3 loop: CASRVGDRTRAEAFF.

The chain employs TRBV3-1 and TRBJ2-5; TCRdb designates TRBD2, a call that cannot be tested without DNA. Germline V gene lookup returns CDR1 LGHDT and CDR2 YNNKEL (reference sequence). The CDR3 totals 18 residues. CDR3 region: CASSQEFDRDRPGETQYF.

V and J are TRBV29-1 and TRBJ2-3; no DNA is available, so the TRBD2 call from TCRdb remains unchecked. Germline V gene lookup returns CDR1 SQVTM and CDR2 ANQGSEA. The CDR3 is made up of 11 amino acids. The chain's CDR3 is CSVRGLAAEYF.

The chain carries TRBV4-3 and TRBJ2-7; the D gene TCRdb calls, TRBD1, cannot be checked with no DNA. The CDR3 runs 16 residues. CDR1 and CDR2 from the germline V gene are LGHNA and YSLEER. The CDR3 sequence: CASSLAEGQGVYEQYF.

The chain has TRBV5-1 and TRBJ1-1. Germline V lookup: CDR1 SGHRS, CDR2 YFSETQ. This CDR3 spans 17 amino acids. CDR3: CASSLGRQSFLNTEAFF.